This TCR beta chain was sequenced during a study of pediatric ulcerative colitis. This table comes from immunoSEQ multiplex PCR, and its TCRdb copy is limited to in-frame clones, with some not included. The table includes around 36,000 clones, about three quarters detected once. In this sample, this clone turned up once. Its antigen is unidentified. During colonoscopy, one to two rectal pinch biopsies were collected. Ulcerative colitis patients received no immunosuppressive medication before the diagnostic colonoscopy. Findings and caveats of the study: Ulcerative colitis patients shared more blood-rectal clones than controls.

The sample comprised gut tissue. The origin of this receptor is a boy younger than 18 with mild ulcerative colitis.

CDR3 loop: CAWSVPLKGSSYNSPLHF. Written as DNA, the CDR3 is TGTGCCTGGAGTGTCCCCCTCAAGGGGAGCTCCTATAATTCACCCCTCCACTTT. The chain links TRBV30 to TRBJ1-6, with D possibly being TRBD1 (5 bases). The V end was cut by 0 bases, the J end by 0 bases, with 15 bases between. This CDR3 is built from 18 residues. Germline V gives CDR1 GTSNPN, CDR2 SVGIG (reference sequence).